This record covers a single T cell receptor beta chain. The antigen remains undetermined. This may come from a read error, since a much larger clone is one base off. Germline CDR1 reads KGHSH; CDR2 reads LQKENI. CDR3 size: 14 residues. Per the study methods: Per-library CDR3 reads ranged 2.2 to 3.6 million; clonotypes, ~90,000 to ~550,000. TCRdb processed the 5' RACE reads anew with MiXCR; each CDR3 protein has one entry. It is TCRdb's table, rather than the study itself, that gives the V and J calls and clone size. Here the sample spans 400,000 or so distinct CDR3 sequences, roughly 30% being singletons. The donors were healthy female monozygous twins, three pairs in total. This entry is derived from a study of identical twins' blood T cells. General study results and limits: Abundant TCRbeta CDR3s overlapped more between twins than with unrelated donors. Mainly, cloneset size products determined shared clonotypes, twins included.

The chain recombines TRBV18 with TRBJ1-5, with D hard to call. The sample comprised PBMCs. The source is a woman aged 18 to 50 in good health. As DNA, the CDR3 is TGTGTCAGCTCACTCGTTGGGAAAAATCAGCCCCAGCATTTT. Protein sequence: CVSSLVGKNQPQHF.